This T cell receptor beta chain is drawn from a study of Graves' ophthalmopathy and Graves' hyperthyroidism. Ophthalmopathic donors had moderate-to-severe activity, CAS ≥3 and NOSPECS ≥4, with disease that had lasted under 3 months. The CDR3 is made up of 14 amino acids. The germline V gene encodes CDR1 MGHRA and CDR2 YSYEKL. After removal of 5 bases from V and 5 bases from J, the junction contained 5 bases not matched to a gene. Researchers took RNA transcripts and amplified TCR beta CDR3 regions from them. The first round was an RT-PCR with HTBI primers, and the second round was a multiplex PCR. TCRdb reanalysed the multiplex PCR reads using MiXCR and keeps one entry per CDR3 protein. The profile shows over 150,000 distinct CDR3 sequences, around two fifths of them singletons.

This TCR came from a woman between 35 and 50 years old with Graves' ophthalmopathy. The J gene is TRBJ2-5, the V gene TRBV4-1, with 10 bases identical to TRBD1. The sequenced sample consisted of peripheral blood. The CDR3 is CASSVDRGGETQYF. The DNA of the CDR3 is TGCGCCAGCAGCGTGGACAGGGGGGGTGAGACCCAGTACTTC.